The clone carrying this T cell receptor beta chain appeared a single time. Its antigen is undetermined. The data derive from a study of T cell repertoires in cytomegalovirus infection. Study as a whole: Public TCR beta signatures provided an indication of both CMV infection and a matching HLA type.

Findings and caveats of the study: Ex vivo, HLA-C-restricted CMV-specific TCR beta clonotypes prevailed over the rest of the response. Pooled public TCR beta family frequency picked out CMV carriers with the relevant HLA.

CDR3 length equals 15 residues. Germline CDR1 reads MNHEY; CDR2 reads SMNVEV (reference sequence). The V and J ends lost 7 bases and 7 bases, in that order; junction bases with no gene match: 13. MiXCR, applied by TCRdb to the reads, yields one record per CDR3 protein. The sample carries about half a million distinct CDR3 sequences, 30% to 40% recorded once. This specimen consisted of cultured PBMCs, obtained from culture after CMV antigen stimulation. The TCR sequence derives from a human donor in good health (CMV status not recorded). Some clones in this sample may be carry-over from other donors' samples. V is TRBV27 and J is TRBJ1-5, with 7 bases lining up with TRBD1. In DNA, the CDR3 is TGTGCCAGCACGAAGACAGGGTCCTCGAGGCAGCCCCAGCATTTT. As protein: CASTKTGSSRQPQHF.